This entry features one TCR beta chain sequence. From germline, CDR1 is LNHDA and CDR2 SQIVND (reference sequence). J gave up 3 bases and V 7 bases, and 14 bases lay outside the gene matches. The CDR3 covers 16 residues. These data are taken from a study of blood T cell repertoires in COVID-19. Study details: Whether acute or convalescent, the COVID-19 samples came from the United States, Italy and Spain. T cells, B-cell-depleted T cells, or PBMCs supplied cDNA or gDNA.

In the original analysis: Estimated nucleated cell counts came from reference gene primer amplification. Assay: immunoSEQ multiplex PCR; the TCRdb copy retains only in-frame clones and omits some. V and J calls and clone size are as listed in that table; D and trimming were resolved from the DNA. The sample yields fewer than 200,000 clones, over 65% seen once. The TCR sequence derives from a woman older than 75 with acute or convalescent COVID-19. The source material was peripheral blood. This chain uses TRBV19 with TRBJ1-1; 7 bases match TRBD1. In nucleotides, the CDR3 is TGTGCCAGTAACCGAGAGAAGGGACAGCAATACACTGAAGCTTTCTTT. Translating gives CASNREKGQQYTEAFF. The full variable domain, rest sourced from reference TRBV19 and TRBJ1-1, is DGGITQSPKYLFRKEGQNVTLSCEQNLNHDAMYWYRQDPGQGLRLIYYSQIVNDFQKGDIAEGYSVSREKKESFPLTVTSAQKNPTAFYLCASNREKGQQYTEAFFGQGTRLTVV.